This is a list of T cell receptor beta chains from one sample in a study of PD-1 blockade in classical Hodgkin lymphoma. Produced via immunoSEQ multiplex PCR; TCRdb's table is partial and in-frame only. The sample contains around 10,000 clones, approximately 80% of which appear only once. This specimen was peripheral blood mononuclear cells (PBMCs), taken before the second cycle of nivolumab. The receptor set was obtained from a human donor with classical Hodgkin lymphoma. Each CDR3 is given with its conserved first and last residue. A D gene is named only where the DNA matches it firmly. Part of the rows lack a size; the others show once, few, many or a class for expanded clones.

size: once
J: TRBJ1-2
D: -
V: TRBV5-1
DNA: TGCGCCAGCAGCCAAGTAGCGGAACTCTATGGCTACACCTTC
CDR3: CASSQVAELYGYTF

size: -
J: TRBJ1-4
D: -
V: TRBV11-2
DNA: TGTGCCAGCAGCGCCCTGTGGGGTGGTGGTGAAAAACTGTTTTTT
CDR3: CASSALWGGGEKLFF

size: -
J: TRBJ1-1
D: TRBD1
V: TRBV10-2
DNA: TGCGCCAGCAGCCCTGGACAGGGGGTTACTGAAGCTTTCTTT
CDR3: CASSPGQGVTEAFF

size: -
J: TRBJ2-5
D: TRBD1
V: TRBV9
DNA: TGTGCCAGCATGAGGGACAGCTTACAAGGGACCCAGTACTTC
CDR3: CASMRDSLQGTQYF

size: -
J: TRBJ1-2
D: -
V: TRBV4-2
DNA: TGTGCCAGCAGTCGACCCAGGGAAACCTATGGCTACACCTTC
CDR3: CASSRPRETYGYTF

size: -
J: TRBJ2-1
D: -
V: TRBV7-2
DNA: TGTGCCAGCAGCCCTCGGTTTGGGTCTAGCGAATTAGATGAGCAGTTCTTC
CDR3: CASSPRFGSSELDEQFF

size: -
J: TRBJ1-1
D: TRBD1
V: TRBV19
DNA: TGTGCCAGTAGTATATTGACAGGGATGTCAAGAACTGAAGCTTTCTTT
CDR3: CASSILTGMSRTEAFF

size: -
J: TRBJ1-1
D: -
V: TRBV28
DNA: TGTGCCAGCAGTTTTGGAGACCGGTCTCTTCGGGCTTTCTTT
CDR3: CASSFGDRSLRAFF

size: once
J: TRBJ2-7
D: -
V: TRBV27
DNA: TGTGCCAGCAGTCCCCTCGGGAGCTACGAGCAGTACTTC
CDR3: CASSPLGSYEQYF

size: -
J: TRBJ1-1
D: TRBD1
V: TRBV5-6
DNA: TGTGCCAGCAGCTTTCCAGGGGGCACTGAAGCTTTCTTT
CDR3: CASSFPGGTEAFF

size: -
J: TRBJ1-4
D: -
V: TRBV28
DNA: TGTGCCAGCAGTTTAGATCGAGAAAAACTGTTTTTT
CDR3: CASSLDREKLFF

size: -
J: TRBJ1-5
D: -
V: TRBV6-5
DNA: TGTGCCAGCAGAACGATCAGGGGAAGCAATCAGCCCCAGCATTTT
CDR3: CASRTIRGSNQPQHF

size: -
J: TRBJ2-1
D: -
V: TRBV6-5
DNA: TGTGCCAGCACCTCGGGTATCTCCTACAATGAGCAGTTCTTC
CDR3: CASTSGISYNEQFF

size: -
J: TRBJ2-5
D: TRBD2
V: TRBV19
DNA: TGTGCCAGTAGTCCGCCCCGCCTACTAGCGGGAGGGCCAGAGACCCAGTACTTC
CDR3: CASSPPRLLAGGPETQYF

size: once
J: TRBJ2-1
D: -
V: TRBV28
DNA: TGTGCCGGCGGGGTTGGGGGTAAAGCTCGCAACAATGAGCAGTTCTTC
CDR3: CAGGVGGKARNNEQFF

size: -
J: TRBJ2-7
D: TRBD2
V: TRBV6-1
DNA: TGTGCCAGCAGTGAACTAGCGGGAGTATGGGAGCAGTACTTC
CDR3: CASSELAGVWEQYF

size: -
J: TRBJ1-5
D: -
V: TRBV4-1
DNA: TGCGCCAGCAGCCAAGCGGCGCTCATGAATCAGCCCCAGCATTTT
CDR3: CASSQAALMNQPQHF

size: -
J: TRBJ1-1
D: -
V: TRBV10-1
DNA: TGCGCCAGCAGTGAGTCAGGACGGATAGCTTTCTTT
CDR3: CASSESGRIAFF

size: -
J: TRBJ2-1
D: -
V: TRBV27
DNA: TGTGCCAGCAGTTACGTTGCTAATAATGATGAGCAGTTCTTC
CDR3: CASSYVANNDEQFF

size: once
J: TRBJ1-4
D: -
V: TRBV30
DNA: TGTGCCTGGAGTCAGTCTAATGAAAAACTGTTTTTT
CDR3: CAWSQSNEKLFF

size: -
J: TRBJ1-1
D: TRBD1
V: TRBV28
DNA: TGTGCCAGCAGTAGTCGGACAGGGGAGGACTGGACTGAAGCTTTCTTT
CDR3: CASSSRTGEDWTEAFF

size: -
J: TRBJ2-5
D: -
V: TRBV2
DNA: TGTGCCGGGTCGAGGGACCAAGAGACCCAGTACTTC
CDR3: CAGSRDQETQYF

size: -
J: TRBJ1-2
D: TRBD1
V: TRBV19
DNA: TGTGCCAGTAGTATAGATAGGGGGACAGCAGCTAACTATGGCTACACCTTC
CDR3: CASSIDRGTAANYGYTF

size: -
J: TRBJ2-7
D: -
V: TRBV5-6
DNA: TGTGCCAGCAGCTTGGTTGACAGGCTGGACGAGCAGTACTTC
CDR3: CASSLVDRLDEQYF

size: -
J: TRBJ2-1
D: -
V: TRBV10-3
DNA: TGTGCCATCAGTGTTCTAGGGACGGGTTCGGATGAGCAGTTCTTC
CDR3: CAISVLGTGSDEQFF

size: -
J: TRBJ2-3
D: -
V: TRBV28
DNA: TGTGCCAGCAGTTTGGGCAGGGGGGGCACAGATACGCAGTATTTT
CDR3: CASSLGRGGTDTQYF

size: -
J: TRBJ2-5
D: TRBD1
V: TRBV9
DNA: TGTGCCAGCAGCGTCCGGGACAGGGGAGAAGAGACCCAGTACTTC
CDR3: CASSVRDRGEETQYF

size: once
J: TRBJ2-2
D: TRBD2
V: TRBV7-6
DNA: TGTGTTAGCGGGGGACTAGCGGGCGGCACCGGGGAGCTGTTTTTT
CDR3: CVSGGLAGGTGELFF

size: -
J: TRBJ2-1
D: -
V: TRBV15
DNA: TGTGCCACCAGCAGAGATGGGGGGGCTAACTCCTACAATGAGCAGTTCTTC
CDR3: CATSRDGGANSYNEQFF

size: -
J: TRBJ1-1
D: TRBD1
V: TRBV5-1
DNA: TGCGCCAGCAAAGGACAGGCTCTCATGAACACTGAAGCTTTCTTT
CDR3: CASKGQALMNTEAFF

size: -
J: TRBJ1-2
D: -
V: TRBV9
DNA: TGTGCCAGCAGCGTAGCGGGGGCTAGTATCTATGGCTACACCTTC
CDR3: CASSVAGASIYGYTF

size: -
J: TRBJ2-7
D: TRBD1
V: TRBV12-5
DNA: TGTGCTAGTGGTCCGGGGACAGGGGGATCCTACGAGCAGTACTTC
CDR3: CASGPGTGGSYEQYF

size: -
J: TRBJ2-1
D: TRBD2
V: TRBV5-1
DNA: TGCGCCAGCAGCCAGATAATTGGGACTAGCGGGGCGAATGAGCAGTTCTTC
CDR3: CASSQIIGTSGANEQFF

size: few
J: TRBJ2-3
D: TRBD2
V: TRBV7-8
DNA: TGTGCCAGCAGCTTAGGGACTAGCGGGATTTGGGCAGATACGCAGTATTTT
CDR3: CASSLGTSGIWADTQYF

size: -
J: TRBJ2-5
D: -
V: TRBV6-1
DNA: TGTGCCAGCCAGATGTTTCCGGGGGCTGGGGAGACCCAGTACTTC
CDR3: CASQMFPGAGETQYF

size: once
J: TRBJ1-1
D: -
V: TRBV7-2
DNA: TGTGCCAGCAGCTTAGTCGGGCAGAACACTGAAGCTTTCTTT
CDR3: CASSLVGQNTEAFF

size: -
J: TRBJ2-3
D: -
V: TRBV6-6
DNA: TGTGCCAGCAGTTACGAGGGGGTGAGCACAGATACGCAGTATTTT
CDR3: CASSYEGVSTDTQYF

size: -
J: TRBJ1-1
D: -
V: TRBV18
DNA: TGTGCCAGCTCACCATCGGGGAACACTGAAGCTTTCTTT
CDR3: CASSPSGNTEAFF

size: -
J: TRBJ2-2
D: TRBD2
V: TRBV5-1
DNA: TGCGCCAGCAGCTTGGACGGGAGGGCCGGGGAGCTGTTTTTT
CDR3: CASSLDGRAGELFF

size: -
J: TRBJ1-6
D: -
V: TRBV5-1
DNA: TGCGCCAGCAGCCCTGGGACCGCTAATTCACCCCTCCACTTT
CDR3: CASSPGTANSPLHF

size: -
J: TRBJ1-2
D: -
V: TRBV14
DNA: TGTGCCAGCAGCCAAGGCCGGGGGGCGTATGGCTACACCTTC
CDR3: CASSQGRGAYGYTF

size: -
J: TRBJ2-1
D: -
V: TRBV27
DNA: TGTGCCAGCAGTTTGGGGACTGGGAGGCATGAGCAGTTCTTC
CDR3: CASSLGTGRHEQFF